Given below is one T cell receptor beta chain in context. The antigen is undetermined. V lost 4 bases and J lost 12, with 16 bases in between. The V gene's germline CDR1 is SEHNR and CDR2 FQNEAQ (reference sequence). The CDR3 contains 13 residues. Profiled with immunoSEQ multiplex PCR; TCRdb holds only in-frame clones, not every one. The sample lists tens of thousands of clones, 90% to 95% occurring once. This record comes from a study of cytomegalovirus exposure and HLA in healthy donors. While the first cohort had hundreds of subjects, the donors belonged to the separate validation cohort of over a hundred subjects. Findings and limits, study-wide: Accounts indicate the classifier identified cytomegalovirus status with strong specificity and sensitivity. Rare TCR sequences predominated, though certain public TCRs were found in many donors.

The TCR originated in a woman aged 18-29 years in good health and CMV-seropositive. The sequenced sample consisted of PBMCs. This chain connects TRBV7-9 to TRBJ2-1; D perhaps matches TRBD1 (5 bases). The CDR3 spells CASSSRGLWWQFF. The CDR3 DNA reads TGTGCCAGCAGCTCAAGGGGCCTTTGGTGGCAGTTCTTC. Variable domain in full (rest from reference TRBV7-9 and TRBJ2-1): DTGVSQNPRHKITKRGQNVTFRCDPISEHNRLYWYRQTLGQGPEFLTYFQNEAQLEKSRLLSDRFSAERPKGSFSTLEIQRTEQGDSAMYLCASSSRGLWWQFFGPGTRLTVL.